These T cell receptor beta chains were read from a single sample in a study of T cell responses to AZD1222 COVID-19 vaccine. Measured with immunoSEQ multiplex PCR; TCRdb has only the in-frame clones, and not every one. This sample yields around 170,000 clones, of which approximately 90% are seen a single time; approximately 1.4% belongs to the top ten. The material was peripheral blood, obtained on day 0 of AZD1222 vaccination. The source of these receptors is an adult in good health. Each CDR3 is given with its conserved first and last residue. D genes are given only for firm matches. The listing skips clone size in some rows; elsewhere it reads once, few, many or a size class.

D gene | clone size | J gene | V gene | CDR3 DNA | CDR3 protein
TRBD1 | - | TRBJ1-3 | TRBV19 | TGTGCCAGTAGTATTACGGGACAGGATGGAAACACCATATATTTT | CASSITGQDGNTIYF
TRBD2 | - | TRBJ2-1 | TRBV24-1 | TGTGCCACCAGTGATTTAGGGACTAGCGGGGGTTTGGAACAGTTCTTC | CATSDLGTSGGLEQFF
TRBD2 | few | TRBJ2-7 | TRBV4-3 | TGCGCCAGCAGCCAGGCACTAGCGGGGGAACCCTACGAGCAGTACTTC | CASSQALAGEPYEQYF
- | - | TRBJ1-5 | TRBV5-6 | TGTGCCAGCAGCTTTAAAAGCGGAAGCAATCAGCCCCAGCATTTT | CASSFKSGSNQPQHF
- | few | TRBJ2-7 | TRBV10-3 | TGTGCCACCCGCCCCGTGGGTTTTGCCTACGAGCAGTACTTC | CATRPVGFAYEQYF
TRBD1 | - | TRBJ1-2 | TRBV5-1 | TGCGCCAGCAGCTCCTGGACAGGGGGCCTAGTGTATGGCTACACCTTC | CASSSWTGGLVYGYTF
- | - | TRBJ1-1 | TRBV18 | TGTGCCAGCTCACCACCGGGAGACATTGAAGCTTTCTTT | CASSPPGDIEAFF
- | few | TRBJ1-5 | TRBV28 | TGTGCCAGCACCATATATAGCAATCAGCCCCAGCATTTT | CASTIYSNQPQHF
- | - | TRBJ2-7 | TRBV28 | TGTGCCAGCAGTTTGTTTGTACCAAACTCCTACGAGCAGTACTTC | CASSLFVPNSYEQYF
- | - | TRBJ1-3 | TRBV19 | TGTGCCAGTCCCTCCCCGGACTCTGGAAACACCATATATTTT | CASPSPDSGNTIYF
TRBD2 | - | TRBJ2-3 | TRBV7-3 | TGTGCCAGCAGCCTTAGCGGGGGGCTCACAGATACGCAGTATTTT | CASSLSGGLTDTQYF
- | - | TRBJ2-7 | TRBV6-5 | TGTGCCAGCAGTCAGGGCGGGGAAGGCTACGAGCAGTACTTC | CASSQGGEGYEQYF
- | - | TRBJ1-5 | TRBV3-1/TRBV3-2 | TGTGCCAGCAGCCAAGGTTGGAGGGATCAGCCCCAGCATTTT | CASSQGWRDQPQHF
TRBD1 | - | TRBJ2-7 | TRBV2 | TGTGCCAGCAGTGACCAAGGACAGGTCTACGAGCAGTACTTC | CASSDQGQVYEQYF
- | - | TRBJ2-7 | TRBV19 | TGTGCCAGTAGTACAGGGGTTACCTACGAGCAGTACTTC | CASSTGVTYEQYF
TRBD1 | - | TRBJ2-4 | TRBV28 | TGTGCCAGCAGTTTATCGGGGACAGGGCAGTACTTC | CASSLSGTGQYF
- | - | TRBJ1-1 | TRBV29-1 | TGCAGCGCTATGCCTAGAGGGGGCACTGAAGCTTTCTTT | CSAMPRGGTEAFF
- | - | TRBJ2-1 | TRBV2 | TGTGCCAGCAACCGGGACTTTTACAATGAGCAGTTCTTC | CASNRDFYNEQFF